The subject of this entry is one T cell receptor beta chain. V was trimmed by 1 base and J by 0 bases, leaving 7 bases between them. There are 14 residues in the CDR3. The germline CDR1 and CDR2 sequences are SGHRS and YFSETQ. This entry is derived from a study of control samples from healthy donors and cancer patients. Produced via immunoSEQ multiplex PCR; TCRdb's table is partial and in-frame only. The sample contains 95,000 to 150,000 clones, approximately 92% of which appear only once. Sequencing was carried out using PBMCs. The gene calls are TRBV5-1 and TRBJ1-1; TRBD1 might be the D (6 bases). The sequence was collected from a man of 80 years or more with head and neck cancer. Here the CDR3 reads CASSLTGMNTEAFF. CDR3 DNA: TGCGCCAGCAGCTTGACAGGGATGAACACTGAAGCTTTCTTT.